This T cell receptor (beta chain) is from a study of metastatic and nonmetastatic thyroid tumors. On the study more broadly: The authors compared repertoires across blood and tumor or nodule tissue from malignant and benign thyroid patients. General study results and limits: As reported, TCR beta diversity in blood and tumor was significantly higher in malignant thyroid tumors than in benign nodules.

There were no patients who had received any treatment before thyroid surgery. Germline CDR1 is MNHEY and CDR2 is SVGEGT. V trimming: 6 bases; J trimming: 4 bases; junction bases outside the gene matches: 11. This CDR3 contains 16 residues. Authors' data handling: Between-group CDR3 differences, defined by clinicopathological status, yielded a distant-metastasis classifier for papillary thyroid cancer. TCRdb re-processed the PCR reads through MiXCR. These V and J calls originate from TCRdb's pipeline instead of the authors' own analysis. The sample lists 20,000 to 30,000 clones, 15% occurring once. Of note for this clone: Its antigen is currently unknown.

This TCR was recovered from a female donor with papillary thyroid cancer or a benign thyroid nodule (not recorded which). Some clones in this sample may be carry-over from other donors' samples. The sequenced sample was blood. The gene calls are TRBV6-2 or TRBV6-3 and TRBJ2-2; 7 bases are a match to TRBD2. This CDR3 is CASSPWLAAVTGELFF. In DNA, the CDR3 is TGTGCCAGCAGCCCCTGGCTAGCGGCAGTCACCGGGGAGCTGTTTTTT.